This T cell receptor beta chain is drawn from a study of blood T cell repertoires in COVID-19. Study as a whole: PBMCs, B-cell-depleted T cells, or T cells were the source of the cDNA or gDNA that made up the material.

This table comes from immunoSEQ multiplex PCR, and its TCRdb copy is limited to in-frame clones, with some not included. The sample lists approximately 220,000 clones; approximately 86% were seen once. The V gene end was trimmed by 6 bases and the J gene end by 7 bases; junction bases not matched to a gene: 22. Germline lookup yields CDR1 MNHEY and CDR2 SMNVEV (reference sequence). The length of the CDR3 is 19 residues. The sequencing sample was made of peripheral blood. V usage is TRBV27 and J usage is TRBJ2-7; TRBD1 agrees at 12 bases. The TCR comes from a man aged 60-69 years with acute or convalescent COVID-19. CDR3 sequence: CASSQLGQGALRGTGEQYF. As DNA, the CDR3 is TGTGCCAGCAGCCAGTTGGGACAGGGGGCGCTGCGGGGGACCGGGGAGCAGTACTTC.